This T cell receptor beta chain was found in a study of vaccination and CD4 T cells after COVID-19. Looking at the study overall: The makeup of the convalescents was six males and four females, two of them Hispanic. Median time from COVID diagnosis to post-COVID sampling was under 120 days (35 to 161).

With respect to this clonotype: Its cognate antigen is unknown.

Whole-study findings and limits: Vaccine-specific clones in convalescent patients were spike mono-reactive in 304 of 307 cases.

Treatment described: approximately 9-day PBMC culture with coronavirus spike peptide pools or control peptides (ViraFEST assay). Gathering of the CD4+ T cells, from the unexposed donor, took place before the COVID-19 pandemic (2011-2018). Each well received 2 million or so PBMCs, cultured with 8 to 10 IU/ml IL-2 and 8 to 10 ug/ml peptide pools. The Oncomine TCR Beta short-read assay sequenced DNA from cultured CD4+ T cells. The authors extracted genomic DNA from cultured CD4+ T cells. TCRdb reprocessed the PCR reads via MiXCR and lists one record per CDR3 protein. This table has over 7,500 distinct CDR3 sequences, roughly a third appearing once. The sequence was obtained from a human donor in good health. The source material was CD4+ T cells from blood, cultured in vitro.

The CDR3 DNA sequence: TGCAGTGCTAAACAGGGGTTGTATGGCTACACCTTC. Encoded protein: CSAKQGLYGYTF. The V call is TRBV20-1, the J call TRBJ1-2; 7 bases line up with TRBD1. This CDR3 comprises 12 residues. The ends lost 4 bases at V and 5 bases at J; junction bases unmatched: 4. Germline loops: CDR1 DFQATT, CDR2 SNEGSKA (reference sequence).